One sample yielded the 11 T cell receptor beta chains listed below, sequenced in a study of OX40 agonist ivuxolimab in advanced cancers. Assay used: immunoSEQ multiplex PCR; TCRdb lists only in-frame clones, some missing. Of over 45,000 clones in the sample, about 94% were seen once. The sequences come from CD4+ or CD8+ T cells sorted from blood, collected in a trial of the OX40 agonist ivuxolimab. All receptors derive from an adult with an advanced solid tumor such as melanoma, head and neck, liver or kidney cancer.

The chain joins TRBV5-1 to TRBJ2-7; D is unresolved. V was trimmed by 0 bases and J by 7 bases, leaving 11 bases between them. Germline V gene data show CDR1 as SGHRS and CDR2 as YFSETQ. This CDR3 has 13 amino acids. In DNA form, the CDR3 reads TGCGCCAGCAGCTTGGTTCCCTCTTGGGAGCAGTACTTC. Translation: CASSLVPSWEQYF.

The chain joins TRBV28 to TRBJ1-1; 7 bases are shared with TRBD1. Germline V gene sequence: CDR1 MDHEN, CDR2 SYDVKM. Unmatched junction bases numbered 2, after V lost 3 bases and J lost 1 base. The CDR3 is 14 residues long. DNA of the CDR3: TGTGCCAGCAGTTTTCAGGGGGGGAACACTGAAGCTTTCTTT. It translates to CASSFQGGNTEAFF.

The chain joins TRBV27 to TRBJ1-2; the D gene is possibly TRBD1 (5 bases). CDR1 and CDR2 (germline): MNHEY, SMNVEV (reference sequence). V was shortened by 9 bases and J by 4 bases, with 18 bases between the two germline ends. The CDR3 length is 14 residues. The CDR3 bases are TGTGCCAGTTCCCTTGGGGGGGATGGCTATGGCTACACCTTC. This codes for CASSLGGDGYGYTF.

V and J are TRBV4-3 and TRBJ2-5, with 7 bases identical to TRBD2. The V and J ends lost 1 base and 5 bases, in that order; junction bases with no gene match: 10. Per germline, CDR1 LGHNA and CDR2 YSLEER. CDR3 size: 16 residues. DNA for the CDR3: TGCGCCAGCAGCCAAGCGGCGGGAGTCGCCTACGAGACCCAGTACTTC. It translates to CASSQAAGVAYETQYF.

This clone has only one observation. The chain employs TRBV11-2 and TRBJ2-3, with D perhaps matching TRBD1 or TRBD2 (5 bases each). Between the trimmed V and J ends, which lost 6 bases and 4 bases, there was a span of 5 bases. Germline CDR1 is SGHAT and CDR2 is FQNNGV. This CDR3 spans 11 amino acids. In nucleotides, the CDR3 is TGTGCCAGCAGGGGACCAGATACGCAGTATTTT. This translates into CASRGPDTQYF.

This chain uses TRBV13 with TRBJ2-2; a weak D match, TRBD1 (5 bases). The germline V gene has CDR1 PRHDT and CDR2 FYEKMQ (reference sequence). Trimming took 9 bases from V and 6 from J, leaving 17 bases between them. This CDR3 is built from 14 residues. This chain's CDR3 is CASLEVGPPGELFF. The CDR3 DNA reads TGTGCCAGTCTCGAGGTGGGGCCCCCCGGGGAGCTGTTTTTT.

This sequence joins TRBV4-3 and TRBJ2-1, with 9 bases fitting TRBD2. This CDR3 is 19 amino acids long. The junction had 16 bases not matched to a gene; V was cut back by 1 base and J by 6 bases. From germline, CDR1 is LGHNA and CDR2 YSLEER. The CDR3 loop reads CASSQASLAGTVTGNEQFF. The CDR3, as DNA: TGCGCCAGCAGCCAAGCTTCGCTAGCGGGAACAGTTACGGGCAATGAGCAGTTCTTC.

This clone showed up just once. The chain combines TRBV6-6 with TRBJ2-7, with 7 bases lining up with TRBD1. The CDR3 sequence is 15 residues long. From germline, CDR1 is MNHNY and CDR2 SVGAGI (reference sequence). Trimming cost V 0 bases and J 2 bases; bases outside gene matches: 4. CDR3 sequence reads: CASSYSNQGAYEQYF. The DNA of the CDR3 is TGTGCCAGCAGTTACTCGAATCAGGGGGCCTACGAGCAGTACTTC.

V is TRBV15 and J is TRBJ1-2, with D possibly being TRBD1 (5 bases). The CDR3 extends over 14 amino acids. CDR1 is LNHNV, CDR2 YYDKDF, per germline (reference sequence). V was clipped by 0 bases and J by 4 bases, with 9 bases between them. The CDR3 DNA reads TGTGCCACCAGCAGAGAAGGGACCCTCTATGGCTACACCTTC. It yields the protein CATSREGTLYGYTF.

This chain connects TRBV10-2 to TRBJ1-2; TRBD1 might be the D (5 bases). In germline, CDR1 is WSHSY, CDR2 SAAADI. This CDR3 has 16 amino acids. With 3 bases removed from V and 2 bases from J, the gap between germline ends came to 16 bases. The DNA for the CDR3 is TGCGCCAGCAGTGATTCCTATTACGGACACAACTATGGCTACACCTTC. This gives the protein CASSDSYYGHNYGYTF.

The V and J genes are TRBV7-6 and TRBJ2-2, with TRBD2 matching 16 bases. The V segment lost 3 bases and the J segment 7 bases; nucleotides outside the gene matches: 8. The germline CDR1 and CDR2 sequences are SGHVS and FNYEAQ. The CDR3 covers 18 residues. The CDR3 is CASSLRGTSGRANGELFF. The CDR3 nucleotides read TGTGCCAGCAGCTTGAGGGGGACTAGCGGGAGGGCGAACGGGGAGCTGTTTTTT.